This T cell receptor beta chain is drawn from a study of control samples from healthy donors and cancer patients. The CDR3 runs 15 residues. Per the germline V gene, CDR1 is MGHRA and CDR2 is YSYEKL. Trimming left V 4 bases short and J 6 bases short, with 18 bases between. Using immunoSEQ multiplex PCR, the repertoire was profiled, and TCRdb retains in-frame clones only, with some absent. The sample lists some 94,000 clones; roughly nine tenths were seen once. The chain uses TRBV4-1 and TRBJ1-1, with D unresolved. This clonotype was obtained from a woman aged 45-60 years with colorectal cancer. Sequencing input: PBMCs. As DNA, the CDR3 is TGCGCCAGCAGCCCCCTTGAGACTGGTCGGGCTGAAGCTTTCTTT. Translating gives CASSPLETGRAEAFF.